This TCR beta chain was recovered during a study of blood T cell repertoires in COVID-19. Study-wide context: COVID-19 samples, acute and convalescent, were from the United States, Italy and Spain. T cells, B-cell-depleted T cells, or PBMCs provided the cDNA or gDNA that served as material.

This clone was recorded a few times. The table came from immunoSEQ multiplex PCR; TCRdb's copy has only in-frame clones and leaves some out. The sample carries around 42,000 clones, approximately 86% recorded once. From germline, CDR1 is ENHRY and CDR2 SYGVKD. Trimming took off 3 bases at V and 6 bases at J, with 9 bases between the two ends. This CDR3 is 13 amino acids long. The sequence was obtained from a man between 65 and 79 years old with acute or convalescent COVID-19. The chain joins TRBV10-3 to TRBJ1-5; D call uncertain. The sequencing input was peripheral blood. CDR3 in DNA: TGTGCCATCAGTGATTTTGAGGTTCAGCCCCAGCATTTT. Its protein is CAISDFEVQPQHF.